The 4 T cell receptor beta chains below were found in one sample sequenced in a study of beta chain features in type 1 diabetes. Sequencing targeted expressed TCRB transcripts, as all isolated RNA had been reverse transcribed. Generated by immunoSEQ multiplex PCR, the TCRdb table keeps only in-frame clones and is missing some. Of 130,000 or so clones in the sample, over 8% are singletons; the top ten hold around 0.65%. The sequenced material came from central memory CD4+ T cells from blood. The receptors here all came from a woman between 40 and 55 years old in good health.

This CDR3 reads CASSVTSISSYEQYF. The CDR3 nucleotides read TGTGCCAGCAGCGTTACTAGCATAAGCTCCTACGAGCAGTACTTC. J is TRBJ2-7 and V is TRBV7-2; perhaps TRBD2 as D (6 bases). The CDR3 contains 15 residues. Trimming took 5 bases from V and 0 from J, leaving 14 bases between them. The germline V gene encodes CDR1 SGHTA and CDR2 FQGNSA.

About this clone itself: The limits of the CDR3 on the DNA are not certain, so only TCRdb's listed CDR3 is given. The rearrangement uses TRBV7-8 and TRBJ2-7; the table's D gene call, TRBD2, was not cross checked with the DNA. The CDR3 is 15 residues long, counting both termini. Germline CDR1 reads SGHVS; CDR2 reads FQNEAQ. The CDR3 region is CASSLGIESFGSGSF.

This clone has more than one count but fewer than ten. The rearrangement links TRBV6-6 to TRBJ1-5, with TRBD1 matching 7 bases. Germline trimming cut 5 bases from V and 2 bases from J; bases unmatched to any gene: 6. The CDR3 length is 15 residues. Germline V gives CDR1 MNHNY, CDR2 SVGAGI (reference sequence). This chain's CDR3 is CASSTTGEGNQPQHF. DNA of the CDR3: TGTGCCAGCAGTACAACAGGGGAGGGCAATCAGCCCCAGCATTTT.

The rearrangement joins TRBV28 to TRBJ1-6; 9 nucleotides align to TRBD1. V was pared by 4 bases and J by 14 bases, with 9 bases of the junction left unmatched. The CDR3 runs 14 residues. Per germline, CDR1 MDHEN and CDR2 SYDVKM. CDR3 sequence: CASSSLTGGSALHF. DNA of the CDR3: TGTGCCAGCAGTTCCTTGACAGGGGGTTCGGCCCTCCACTTT.